The entry below describes one TCR beta chain. One junction end does not reproduce the germline sequence, and a read error may be involved. These data come from a study of blood T cells in healthy people across ages. For the second PCR, which ran for about 7 to 12 cycles, a sample-barcoded 5' primer and a J-beta primer mix were used. Each CDR3 protein is one row after TCRdb ran MiXCR on the 5' RACE reads. The sample has approximately 2,000,000 distinct CDR3 sequences, around 42% seen once; the top ten hold around 23%. The CDR3 sequence is 15 residues long. Per the germline V gene, CDR1 is SGHVS and CDR2 is FNYEAQ.

J is TRBJ1-5 and V is TRBV7-6; the match to TRBD1 covers 10 bases. This clonotype was sampled from a human donor in good health. Sequenced sample: blood. The CDR3 is CASSFGTGDNRPQHF. CDR3 nucleotides: TGTGCCAGCAGCTTCGGGACAGGGGACAATCGGCCCCAGCATTTT.